The entry that follows covers one T cell receptor (beta chain) sequence. Its antigen is still unknown. The table came from immunoSEQ multiplex PCR; TCRdb's copy has only in-frame clones and leaves some out. Here the sample spans about 2 million clones, approximately 95% being singletons. The split of CD4+ cells yielded CD45RA+ naive and CD45RA-negative memory subsets. The sample originates from a study of shared clonotypes between healthy human individuals. Overall study context: Every donor yielded three CD4 naive, three CD4 memory, two CD8 naive and one CD8 memory plate.

Study-wide results and limits: With a handful of donors compared, roughly 5% of naive CD4 clonotypes were shared. Sampling covered nothing but blood. Tissue TCR repertoires likely differ from those found in blood.

The receptor comes from a man younger than 35 in good health. The source material was naive CD4+ T cells sorted from blood. As to subset: CD45RA+ positively selected.

The CDR3 is CASSLTPAETQYF. The CDR3 DNA is TGTGCCAGCAGCTTAACGCCCGCGGAGACCCAGTACTTC. The rearrangement joins TRBV7-9 to TRBJ2-5, with D hard to call. V was shortened by 2 bases and J by 5 bases, with 9 bases between the two germline ends. The germline V gene encodes CDR1 SEHNR and CDR2 FQNEAQ (reference sequence). The CDR3 extends over 13 amino acids.